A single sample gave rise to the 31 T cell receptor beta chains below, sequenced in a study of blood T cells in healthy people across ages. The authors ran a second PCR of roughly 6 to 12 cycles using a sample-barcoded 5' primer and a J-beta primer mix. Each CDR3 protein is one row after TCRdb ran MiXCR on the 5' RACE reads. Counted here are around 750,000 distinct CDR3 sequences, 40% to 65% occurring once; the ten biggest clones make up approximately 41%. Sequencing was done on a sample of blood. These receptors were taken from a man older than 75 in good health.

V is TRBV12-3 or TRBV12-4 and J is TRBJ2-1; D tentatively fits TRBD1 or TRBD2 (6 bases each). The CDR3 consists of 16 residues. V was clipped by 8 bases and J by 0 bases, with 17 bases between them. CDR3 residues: CASRGRGRNSYNEQFF. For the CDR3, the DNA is TGTGCCAGCCGGGGGCGGGGCCGGAACTCCTACAATGAGCAGTTCTTC.

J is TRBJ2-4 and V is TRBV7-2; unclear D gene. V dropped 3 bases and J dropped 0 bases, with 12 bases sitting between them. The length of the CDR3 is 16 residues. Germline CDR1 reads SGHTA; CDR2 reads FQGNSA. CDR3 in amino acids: CASSFHPEPAKNIQYF. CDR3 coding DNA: TGTGCCAGCAGCTTTCACCCAGAACCAGCCAAAAACATTCAGTACTTC.

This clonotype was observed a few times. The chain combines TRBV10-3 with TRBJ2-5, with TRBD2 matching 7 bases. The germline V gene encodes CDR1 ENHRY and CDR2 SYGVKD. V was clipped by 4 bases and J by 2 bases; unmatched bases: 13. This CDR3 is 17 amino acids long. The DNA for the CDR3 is TGTGCCATCAGTGCCCAATCCCAGTCTAGCGGACAAGAGACCCAGTACTTC. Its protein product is CAISAQSQSSGQETQYF.

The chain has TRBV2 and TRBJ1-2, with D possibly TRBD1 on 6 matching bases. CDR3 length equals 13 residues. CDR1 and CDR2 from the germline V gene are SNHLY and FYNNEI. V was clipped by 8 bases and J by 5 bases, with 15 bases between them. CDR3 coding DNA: TGTGCCAGCGGCCCGGGGGCTGGATATGGCTACACCTTC. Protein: CASGPGAGYGYTF.

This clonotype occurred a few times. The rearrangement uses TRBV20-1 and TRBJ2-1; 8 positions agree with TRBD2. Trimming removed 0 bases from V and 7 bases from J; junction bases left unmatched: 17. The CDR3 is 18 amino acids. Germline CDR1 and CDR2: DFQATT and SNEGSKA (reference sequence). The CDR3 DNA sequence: TGCAGTGCTAGAGATTGGCCCCGATCCGCGGGAGGTTCTAATGAGCAGTTCTTC. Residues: CSARDWPRSAGGSNEQFF.

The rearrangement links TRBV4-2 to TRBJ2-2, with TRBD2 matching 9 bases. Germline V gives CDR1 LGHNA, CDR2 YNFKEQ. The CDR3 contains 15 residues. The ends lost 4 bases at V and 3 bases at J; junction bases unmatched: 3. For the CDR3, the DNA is TGTGCCAGCAGCCTCCGGACTAGCGACACCGGGGAGCTGTTTTTT. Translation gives CASSLRTSDTGELFF.

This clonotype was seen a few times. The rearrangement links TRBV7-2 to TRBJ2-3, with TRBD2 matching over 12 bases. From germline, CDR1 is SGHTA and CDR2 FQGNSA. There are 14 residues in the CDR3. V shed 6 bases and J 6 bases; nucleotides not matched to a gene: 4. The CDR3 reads CASSLAGGGDTQYF. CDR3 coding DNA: TGTGCCAGCAGTCTAGCGGGAGGGGGGGATACGCAGTATTTT.

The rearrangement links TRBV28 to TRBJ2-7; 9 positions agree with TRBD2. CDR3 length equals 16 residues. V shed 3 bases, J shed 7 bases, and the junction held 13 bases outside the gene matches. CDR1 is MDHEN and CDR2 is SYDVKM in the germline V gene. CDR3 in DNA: TGTGCCAGCAGTTTCATCGCGCGGGGGGGATCGAGGGAGCAGTACTTC. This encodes CASSFIARGGSREQYF.

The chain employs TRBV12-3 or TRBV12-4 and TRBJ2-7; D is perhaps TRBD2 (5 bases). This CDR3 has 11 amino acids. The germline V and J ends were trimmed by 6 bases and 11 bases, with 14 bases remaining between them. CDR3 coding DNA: TGTGCCAGCAGCCTCGGAGGTCTTGAGTACTTC. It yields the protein CASSLGGLEYF.

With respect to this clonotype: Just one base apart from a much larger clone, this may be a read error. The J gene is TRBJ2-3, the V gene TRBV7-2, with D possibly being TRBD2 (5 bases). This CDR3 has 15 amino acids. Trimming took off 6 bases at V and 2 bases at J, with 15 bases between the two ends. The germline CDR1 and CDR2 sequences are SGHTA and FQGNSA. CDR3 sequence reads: CASRPEGQYTDTQYF. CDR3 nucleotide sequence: TGTGCCAGCAGGCCTGAGGGCCAATACACAGATACGCAGTATTTT.

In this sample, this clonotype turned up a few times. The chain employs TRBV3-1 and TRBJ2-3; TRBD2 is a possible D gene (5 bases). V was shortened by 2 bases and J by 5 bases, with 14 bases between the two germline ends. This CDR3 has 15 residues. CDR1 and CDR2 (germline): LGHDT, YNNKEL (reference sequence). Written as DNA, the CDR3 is TGTGCCAGCAGCCAACTAGCAGGAGCCGGAGATACGCAGTATTTT. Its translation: CASSQLAGAGDTQYF.

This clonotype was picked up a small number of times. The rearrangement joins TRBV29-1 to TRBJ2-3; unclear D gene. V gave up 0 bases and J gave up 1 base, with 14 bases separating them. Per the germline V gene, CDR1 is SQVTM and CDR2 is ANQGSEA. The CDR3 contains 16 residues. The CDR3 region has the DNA TGCAGCGTTGAAGATGGGAAAGACCTCGGCACAGATACGCAGTATTTT. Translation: CSVEDGKDLGTDTQYF.

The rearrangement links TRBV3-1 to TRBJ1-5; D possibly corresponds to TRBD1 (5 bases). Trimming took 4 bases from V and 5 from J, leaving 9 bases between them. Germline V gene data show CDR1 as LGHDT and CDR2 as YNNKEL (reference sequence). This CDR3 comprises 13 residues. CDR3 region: CASSRTGYQPQHF. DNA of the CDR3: TGTGCCAGCAGCCGAACAGGTTATCAGCCCCAGCATTTT.

This CDR3 reads CSSSGTGGSYGYTF. The CDR3 DNA sequence: TGCAGCTCATCCGGGACAGGGGGCAGCTATGGCTACACCTTC. The chain joins TRBV29-1 to TRBJ1-2; 12 nucleotides align to TRBD1. The ends lost 8 bases at V and 4 bases at J; junction bases unmatched: 8. The CDR3 is made up of 14 amino acids. Germline values: CDR1 SQVTM, CDR2 ANQGSEA.

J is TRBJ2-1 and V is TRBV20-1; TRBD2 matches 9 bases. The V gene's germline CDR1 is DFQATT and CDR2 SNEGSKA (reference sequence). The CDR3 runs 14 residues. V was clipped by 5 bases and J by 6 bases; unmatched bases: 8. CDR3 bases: TGCAGTGCTGTTAGCGGGAGACAGCCCAATGAGCAGTTCTTC. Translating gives CSAVSGRQPNEQFF.

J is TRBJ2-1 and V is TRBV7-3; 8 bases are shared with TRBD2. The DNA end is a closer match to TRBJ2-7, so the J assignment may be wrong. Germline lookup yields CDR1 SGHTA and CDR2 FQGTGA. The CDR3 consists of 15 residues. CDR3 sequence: CASSLLAGIYNEQYF. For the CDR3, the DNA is TGTGCCAGCAGCCTGCTAGCGGGCATCTACAATGAGCAGTACTTC.

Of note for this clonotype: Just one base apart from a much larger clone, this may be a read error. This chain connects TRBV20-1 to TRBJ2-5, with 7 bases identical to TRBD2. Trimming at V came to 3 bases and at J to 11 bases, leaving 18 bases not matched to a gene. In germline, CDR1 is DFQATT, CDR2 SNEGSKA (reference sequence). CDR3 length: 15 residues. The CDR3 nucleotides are TGCAGTGCTAGTTCGGCGGGAGCCCTATGGGATGAGCAGTACTTC. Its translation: CSASSAGALWDEQYF.

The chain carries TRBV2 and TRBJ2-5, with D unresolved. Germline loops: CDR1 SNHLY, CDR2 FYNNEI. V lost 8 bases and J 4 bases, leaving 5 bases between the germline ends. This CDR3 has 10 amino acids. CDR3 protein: CASFGETQYF. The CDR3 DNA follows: TGTGCCAGCTTTGGAGAGACCCAGTACTTC.

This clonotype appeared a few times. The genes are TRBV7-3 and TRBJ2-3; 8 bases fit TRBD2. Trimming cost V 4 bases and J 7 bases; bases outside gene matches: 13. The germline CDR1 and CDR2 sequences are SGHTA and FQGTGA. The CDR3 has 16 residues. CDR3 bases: TGTGCCAGCAGCTACATTCAGGGGCGGGGGGCAAATACGCAGTATTTT. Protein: CASSYIQGRGANTQYF.

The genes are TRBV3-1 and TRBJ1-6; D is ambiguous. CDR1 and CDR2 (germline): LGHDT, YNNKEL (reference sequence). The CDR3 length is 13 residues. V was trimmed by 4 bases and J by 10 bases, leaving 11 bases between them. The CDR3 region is CASSRGNGSPLHF. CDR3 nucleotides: TGTGCCAGCAGCCGAGGGAACGGATCACCCCTCCACTTT.

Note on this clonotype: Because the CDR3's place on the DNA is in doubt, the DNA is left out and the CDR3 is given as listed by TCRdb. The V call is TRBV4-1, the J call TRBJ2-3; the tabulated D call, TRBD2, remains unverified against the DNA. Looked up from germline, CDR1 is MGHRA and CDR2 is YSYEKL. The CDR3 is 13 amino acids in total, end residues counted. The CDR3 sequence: CASSQVGVGNAYF.

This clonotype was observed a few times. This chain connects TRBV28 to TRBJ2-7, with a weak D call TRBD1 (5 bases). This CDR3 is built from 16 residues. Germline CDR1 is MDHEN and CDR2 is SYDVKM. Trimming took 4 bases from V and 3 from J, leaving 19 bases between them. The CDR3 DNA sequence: TGTGCCAGCAGTTACGCCGTAACAGGAACGGTCTACGAGCAGTACTTC. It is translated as CASSYAVTGTVYEQYF. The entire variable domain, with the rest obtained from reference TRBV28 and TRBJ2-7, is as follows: DVKVTQSSRYLVKRTGEKVFLECVQDMDHENMFWYRQDPGLGLRLIYFSYDVKMKEKGDIPEGYSVSREKKERFSLILESASTNQTSMYLCASSYAVTGTVYEQYFGPGTRLTVT.

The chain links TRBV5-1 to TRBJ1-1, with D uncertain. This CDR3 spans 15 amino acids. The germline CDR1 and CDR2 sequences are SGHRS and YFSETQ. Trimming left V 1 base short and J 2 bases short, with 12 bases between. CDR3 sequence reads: CASSLSRAANTEAFF. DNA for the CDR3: TGCGCCAGCAGCTTGTCTAGGGCCGCTAACACTGAAGCTTTCTTT.

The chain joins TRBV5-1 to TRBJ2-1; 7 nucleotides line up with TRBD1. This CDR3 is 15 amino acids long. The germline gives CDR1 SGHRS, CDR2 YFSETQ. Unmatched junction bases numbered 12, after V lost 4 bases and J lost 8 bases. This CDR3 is CASSDWTGREDEQFF. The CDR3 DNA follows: TGCGCCAGCAGCGACTGGACAGGTCGTGAGGATGAGCAGTTCTTC.

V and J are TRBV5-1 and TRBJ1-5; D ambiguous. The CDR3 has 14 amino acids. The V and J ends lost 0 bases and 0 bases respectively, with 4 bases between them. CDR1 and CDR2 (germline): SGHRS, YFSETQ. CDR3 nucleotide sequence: TGCGCCAGCAGCTTGGGCAGTAGCAATCAGCCCCAGCATTTT. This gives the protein CASSLGSSNQPQHF.

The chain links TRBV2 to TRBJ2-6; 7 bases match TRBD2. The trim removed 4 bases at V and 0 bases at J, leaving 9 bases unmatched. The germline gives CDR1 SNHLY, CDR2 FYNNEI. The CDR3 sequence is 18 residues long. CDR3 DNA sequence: TGTGCCAGCAGTGGCGGGGGACTACTCGGCTCTGGGGCCAACGTCCTGACTTTC. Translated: CASSGGGLLGSGANVLTF.

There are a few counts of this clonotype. The CDR3, as DNA: TGCAGCGTTGGTGAGCTGGGGGAGCAGTACTTC. Protein sequence: CSVGELGEQYF. This chain uses TRBV29-1 with TRBJ2-7; D remains unclear. The CDR3 loop spans 11 amino acids. Per germline, CDR1 SQVTM and CDR2 ANQGSEA. V was clipped by 4 bases and J by 7 bases, with 11 bases between them.

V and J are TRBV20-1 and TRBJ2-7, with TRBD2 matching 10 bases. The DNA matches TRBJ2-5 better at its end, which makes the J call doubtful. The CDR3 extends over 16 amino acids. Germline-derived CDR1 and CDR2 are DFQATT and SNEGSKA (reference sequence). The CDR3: CSARLAGAPTQETQYF. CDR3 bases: TGCAGTGCTAGACTAGCGGGGGCCCCGACTCAAGAGACCCAGTACTTC.

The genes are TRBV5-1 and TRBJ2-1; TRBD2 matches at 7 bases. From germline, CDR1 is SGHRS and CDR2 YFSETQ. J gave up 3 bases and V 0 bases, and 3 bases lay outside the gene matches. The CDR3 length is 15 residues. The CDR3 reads CASSLGTSLYNEQFF. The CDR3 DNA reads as TGCGCCAGCAGCTTGGGGACTAGTCTCTACAATGAGCAGTTCTTC.

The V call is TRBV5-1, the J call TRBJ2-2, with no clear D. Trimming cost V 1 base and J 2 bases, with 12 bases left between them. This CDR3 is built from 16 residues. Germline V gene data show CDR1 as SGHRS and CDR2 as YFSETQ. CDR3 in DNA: TGCGCCAGCAGCTTGAGTGGTCCTAGAAACACCGGGGAGCTGTTTTTT. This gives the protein CASSLSGPRNTGELFF.

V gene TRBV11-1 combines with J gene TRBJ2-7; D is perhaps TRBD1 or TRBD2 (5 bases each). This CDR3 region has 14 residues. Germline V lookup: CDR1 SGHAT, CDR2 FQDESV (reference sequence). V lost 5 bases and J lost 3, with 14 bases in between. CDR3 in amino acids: CASSPGTDFYEQYF. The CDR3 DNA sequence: TGTGCCAGCAGCCCTGGGACGGATTTCTACGAGCAGTACTTC.